Listed here is a single T cell receptor (beta chain). The antigen this receptor binds is unknown. No qualities accompany the bases; no much larger clone lies one base away. PBMCs were isolated by Ficoll-Paque density gradient centrifugation. The data derive from a study of T-cell memory formation after mild COVID-19 (dated by TCRdb to about 2021). Concerning the study at large: TCR sequence clusters from the two donors were found to be largely donor specific. T-cell clones expanding and contracting after mild COVID-19 in two donors were tracked by longitudinal TCRalpha and TCRbeta repertoire sequencing. Two young, previously healthy adult volunteers, one female and one male, were included in the cohort. General conclusions and limits of the study: The study covered only a couple of mild cases, and larger cohorts including severe cases with pre-infection samples were considered necessary. Contracting CD4+ clones appeared mostly in the CM and EM memory subsets, whereas CD8+ clones were enriched in EMRA. Clones that contracted from day 15 to 85 showed balanced CD4/CD8 phenotypes, whereas a second wave of clones that expanded from day 15 to 37 leaned towards CD4+. Whether the second-wave clones peaking on day 37 were SARS-CoV-2 specific was not confirmed. Some responding clones were detected in pre-infection memory, suggesting pre-existing cross-reactive memory T cells joined the SARS-CoV-2 response.

These reads were obtained on an Illumina NovaSeq 6000. TCRalpha and TCRbeta cDNA libraries were constructed by 5'RACE with constant-segment primers, with sample barcodes and unique molecular identifiers being introduced. Trizol reagent was used to extract RNA from every sample. Library amplification was performed in two PCR steps, and a second sample barcode and Illumina TruSeq adapters were introduced in the second step. Libraries were sequenced on an Illumina NovaSeq with 2 x 150 bp paired-end reads. The published analysis was carried out like this. Demultiplexing of reads and collapsing into UMI-guided consensus sequences were performed with migec v1.2.7. Using mixcr v2.1.11, the UMI consensuses were aligned to TRA and TRB V and J templates and assembled into clonotypes. A clonotype was counted as expanded or contracted only if both edgeR and NoisET called the change significant, with noise models trained on biological replicates. For edgeR calls, the thresholds were a false discovery rate-adjusted p below 0.01 and a log2 fold-change of 1. As an exploratory analysis of dynamics, max-normalized trajectories of the 1000 most abundant clonotypes were examined by PCA with hierarchical clustering. Separately sequenced CD4+ and CD8+ repertoires were used to assign the CD4 or CD8 phenotype of responding clones. The raw public reads went through TCRdb reprocessing: fastp at Q25, MiXCR clone calling, in-frame beta chains kept. Merged by CDR3 protein, the rows form single entries marked with the most common genes and DNA. The authors' filters were not applied to this entry. Recorded for this sample are roughly 240,000 distinct CDR3 sequences; 15% of them occurred a single time. The top ten clones comprise more than 2% of the sample.

Trimming removed 1 base from V and 0 bases from J, leaving 9 bases between the germline ends. The germline V gene encodes CDR1 SQVTM and CDR2 ANQGSEA. Inclusive of the bounding cysteine and phenylalanine, the CDR3 is 14 residues long. CDR3 DNA is the only sequence kept; it has 42 bases, read in frame from the first base. The TCR was taken from an adult woman who had mild COVID-19 (a few samples of this study predate the infection). The sample titles of this study are shuffled in the database, so cell type and time point are left out; the donor was told from shared clones. Sample: PBMCs or a T cell subset sorted from them (not recorded which). Rearrangement joined TRBV29-1 to TRBJ1-1, and TRBD1 may be the D gene, going by 5 matching bases. The nucleotides read TGCAGCGTTGAAGGACAGTCGATGAACACTGAAGCTTTCTTT. Protein translation: CSVEGQSMNTEAFF.